This record covers a single TCR beta chain. The target antigen is unknown. The data belong to a study of vaccination effects on CD4 cells after COVID-19. Findings and limits, study-wide: The vaccine-induced clones of healthy vaccinees included only 1 of 255 that cross-reacted with common cold coronaviruses.

In the ViraFEST assay, antigen-specific CD4+ clonotypes were identified by expansion after peptide-pool stimulation. Following an approximately ten-day culture, CD4+ T cells were purified. Vaccine administered to participants consisted of two doses of either BNT162b2 or mRNA-1273. They grew 2 million to 2.5 million PBMC in each well, adding approximately 10 IU/ml IL-2 and 10 ug/ml peptides. The method was immunoSEQ multiplex PCR; TCRdb's version includes in-frame clones alone and lacks a portion of them. The data show 55,000 to 70,000 clones, with about 80% seen just once and more than 0.9% held by the top ten. Germline V gene lookup returns CDR1 SGHNT and CDR2 YYREEE (reference sequence). The CDR3 length is 15 residues. Trimming left V 5 bases short and J 2 bases short, with 16 bases between.

Source: CD4+ T cells from PBMCs cultured with HCoV-OC43 spike peptides, taken after COVID-19 vaccination. As to subset: HCoV-OC43 spike overlapping peptide pool stimulation. This TCR was recovered from a human donor who received a COVID-19 vaccine. The chain has TRBV5-4 and TRBJ2-5, with D perhaps TRBD2 (7 bases). This CDR3 is CASRLSGTRQETQYF. CDR3 sequence (DNA): TGTGCCAGCAGATTAAGCGGGACAAGGCAAGAGACCCAGTACTTC.